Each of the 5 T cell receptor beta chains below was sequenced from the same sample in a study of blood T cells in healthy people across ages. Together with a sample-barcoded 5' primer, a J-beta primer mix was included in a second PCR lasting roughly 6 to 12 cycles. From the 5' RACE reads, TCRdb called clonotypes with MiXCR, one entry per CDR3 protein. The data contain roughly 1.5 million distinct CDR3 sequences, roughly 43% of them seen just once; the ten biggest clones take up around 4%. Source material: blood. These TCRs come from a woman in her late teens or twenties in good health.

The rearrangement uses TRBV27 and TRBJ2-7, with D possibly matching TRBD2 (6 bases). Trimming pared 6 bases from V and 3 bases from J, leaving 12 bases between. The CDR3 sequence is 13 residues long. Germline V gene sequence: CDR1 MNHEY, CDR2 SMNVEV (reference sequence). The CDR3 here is CASSYARDYEQYF. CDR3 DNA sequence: TGTGCCAGCAGCTACGCGCGGGACTACGAGCAGTACTTC.

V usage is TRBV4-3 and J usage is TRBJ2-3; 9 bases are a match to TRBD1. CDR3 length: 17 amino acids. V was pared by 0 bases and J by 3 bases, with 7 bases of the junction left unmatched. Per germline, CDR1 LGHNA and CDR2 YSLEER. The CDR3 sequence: CASSQDTGQGKTDTQYF. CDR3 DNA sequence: TGCGCCAGCAGCCAAGATACAGGACAGGGGAAAACAGATACGCAGTATTTT.

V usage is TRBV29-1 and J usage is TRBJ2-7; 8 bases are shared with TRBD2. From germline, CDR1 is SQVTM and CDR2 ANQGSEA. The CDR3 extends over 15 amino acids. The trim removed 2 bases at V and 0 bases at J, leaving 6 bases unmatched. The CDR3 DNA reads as TGCAGCGTTGAAAAACTAGCGGTGAGCTCCTACGAGCAGTACTTC. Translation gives CSVEKLAVSSYEQYF.

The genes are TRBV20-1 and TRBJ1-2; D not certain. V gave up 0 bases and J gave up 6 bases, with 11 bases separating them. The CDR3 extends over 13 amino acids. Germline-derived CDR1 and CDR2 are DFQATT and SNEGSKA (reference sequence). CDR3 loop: CSARDRPTDGYTF. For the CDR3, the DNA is TGCAGTGCTAGAGATAGGCCCACAGATGGCTACACCTTC.

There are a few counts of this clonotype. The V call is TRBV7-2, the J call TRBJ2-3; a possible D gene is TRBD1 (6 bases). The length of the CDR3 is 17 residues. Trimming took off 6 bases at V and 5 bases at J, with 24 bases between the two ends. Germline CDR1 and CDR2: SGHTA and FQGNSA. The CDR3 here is CASSSRFSARGGDTQYF. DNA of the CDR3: TGTGCCAGCAGTTCGCGCTTTAGTGCCCGAGGGGGAGATACGCAGTATTTT.